The 27 T cell receptor beta chains presented below share a single source sample, sequenced in a study of blood T cell repertoires in COVID-19. Libraries were prepared by immunoSEQ multiplex PCR; TCRdb keeps only in-frame clonotypes and omits some of them. Found here are roughly 200,000 clones, around 88% of them singletons; the top ten hold around 4%. Specimen: PBMCs or T cells enriched from blood (not recorded which). The origin of the receptors is a woman aged 30 to 39 who had been exposed to COVID-19.

The chain combines TRBV18 with TRBJ2-1, with 9 bases identical to TRBD2. The germline CDR1 and CDR2 sequences are KGHSH and LQKENI. The CDR3 length is 14 residues. The J segment lost 4 bases and the V segment lost 6 bases, leaving 4 bases of the junction unmatched. CDR3 sequence (DNA): TGTGCCAGCTCGAAGCGGGGGGTATACAATGAGCAGTTCTTC. This encodes CASSKRGVYNEQFF.

The chain combines TRBV11-2 with TRBJ1-6, with TRBD1 matching over 7 bases. The junction had 4 bases not matched to a gene; V was cut back by 0 bases and J by 8 bases. The CDR3 runs to 15 residues. Per germline, CDR1 SGHAT and CDR2 FQNNGV. The CDR3 nucleotides are TGTGCCAGCAGCTTAGAAAGCCAGGGGGATTCACCCCTCCACTTT. This codes for CASSLESQGDSPLHF.

This clone was picked up one time. This chain links TRBV5-1 with TRBJ1-2; TRBD1 matches 9 bases. Germline V CDR1 and CDR2: SGHRS, YFSETQ. V trimming: 3 bases; J trimming: 4 bases; junction bases outside the gene matches: 1. This CDR3 has 13 amino acids. The CDR3 here is CASSSGQGYGYTF. DNA for the CDR3: TGCGCCAGCAGCTCGGGACAGGGCTATGGCTACACCTTC.

V usage is TRBV28 and J usage is TRBJ1-2; TRBD1 agrees at 8 bases. Germline loops: CDR1 MDHEN, CDR2 SYDVKM. Trimming at V came to 2 bases and at J to 7 bases, leaving 3 bases not matched to a gene. The CDR3 consists of 13 residues. The CDR3 DNA follows: TGTGCCAGCAGTTTAGGACAGGGACTTGGCTACACCTTC. It specifies CASSLGQGLGYTF.

This clone was counted a few times. The V call is TRBV3-1 (or the pseudogene TRBV3-2), the J call TRBJ2-2; 10 nucleotides match TRBD2. With 4 bases clipped from V and 6 bases from J, the junction kept 8 bases outside the gene matches. The CDR3 loop spans 16 amino acids. Germline CDR1 LGHDT, CDR2 YNNKEL (reference sequence). The CDR3 DNA reads as TGTGCCAGCAGCCCTACTAGCGGGGTATTGTCCGGGGAGCTGTTTTTT. It codes for CASSPTSGVLSGELFF.

V gene TRBV5-4 combines with J gene TRBJ2-3; 9 bases match TRBD1. CDR1 is SGHNT, CDR2 YYREEE, per germline (reference sequence). The CDR3 loop spans 16 amino acids. Trimming at V came to 0 bases and at J to 5 bases, leaving 7 bases not matched to a gene. The DNA of the CDR3 is TGTGCCAGCAGCTTGGAACAGGGGGCCTTGGGAGATACGCAGTATTTT. It is translated as CASSLEQGALGDTQYF.

This chain joins TRBV3-1 (or the pseudogene TRBV3-2) and TRBJ1-6; 7 bases are a match to TRBD1. The CDR3 extends over 14 amino acids. V lost 3 bases and J lost 7; bases outside the gene matches: 3. Germline V CDR1 and CDR2: LGHDT, YNNKEL (reference sequence). CDR3 amino acids: CASSQGQTNSPLHF. In DNA form, the CDR3 reads TGTGCCAGCAGCCAGGGACAGACAAATTCACCCCTCCACTTT.

The rearrangement links TRBV4-2 to TRBJ2-7; no definite D call. This CDR3 region has 13 residues. V gave up 0 bases and J gave up 3 bases, with 6 bases separating them. CDR1 and CDR2 (germline): LGHNA, YNFKEQ. CDR3 in DNA: TGTGCCAGCAGCCAAGATAACAGCTACGAGCAGTACTTC. As protein: CASSQDNSYEQYF.

This clone was recorded once. The chain uses TRBV3-1 (or the pseudogene TRBV3-2) and TRBJ2-1, with TRBD1 identical over 8 bases. CDR1 and CDR2 (germline): LGHDT, YNNKEL (reference sequence). Losses at the gene ends were 3 bases for V and 6 bases for J; bases not matched to a gene: 4. The CDR3 has 14 residues. CDR3 in DNA: TGTGCCAGCAGCCACTTCACAGGGGGCAATGAGCAGTTCTTC. Protein product: CASSHFTGGNEQFF.

The gene calls are TRBV5-1 and TRBJ1-2; D unclear. Deletions cut 0 bases from V and 8 bases from J, with 14 bases between. From germline, CDR1 is SGHRS and CDR2 YFSETQ. CDR3 length: 14 residues. The CDR3 is CASSLAGTERGYTF. DNA of the CDR3: TGCGCCAGCAGCTTGGCCGGAACGGAGAGAGGCTACACCTTC. Based on the CDR3 plus reference TRBV5-1 and TRBJ1-2, the full variable domain is KAGVTQTPRYLIKTRGQQVTLSCSPISGHRSVSWYQQTPGQGLQFLFEYFSETQRNKGNFPGRFSGRQFSNSRSEMNVSTLELGDSALYLCASSLAGTERGYTFGSGTRLTVV.

The V and J genes are TRBV7-6 and TRBJ2-3; 10 positions agree with TRBD1. From germline, CDR1 is SGHVS and CDR2 FNYEAQ. After removal of 5 bases from V and 6 bases from J, the junction contained 8 bases not matched to a gene. The CDR3 consists of 15 residues. CDR3 protein: CASSPRQGAYDTQYF. For the CDR3, the DNA is TGTGCCAGCAGCCCCAGACAGGGGGCTTATGATACGCAGTATTTT.

The V gene is TRBV30, the J gene TRBJ1-6; weak D call: TRBD1 (6 bases). CDR1 and CDR2 from the germline V gene are GTSNPN and SVGIG (reference sequence). Trimming cost V 5 bases and J 7 bases, with 12 bases left between them. The CDR3 spans 13 residues. Here the CDR3 DNA reads TGTGCCTGGCAAGCAGGGGACAATTCACCCCTCCACTTT. This codes for CAWQAGDNSPLHF.

The chain couples TRBV30 to TRBJ1-6, with 7 bases that match TRBD1. The V gene's germline CDR1 is GTSNPN and CDR2 SVGIG (reference sequence). This CDR3 has 15 residues. The V and J ends lost 0 bases and 3 bases, in that order; junction bases with no gene match: 2. The CDR3 here is CAWSVAGGYNSPLHF. In DNA form, the CDR3 reads TGTGCCTGGAGTGTAGCAGGGGGCTATAATTCACCCCTCCACTTT.

V gene TRBV19 combines with J gene TRBJ1-6; D is ambiguous. CDR3 size: 15 residues. The germline CDR1 and CDR2 sequences are LNHDA and SQIVND (reference sequence). Trimming took 3 bases from V and 4 from J, leaving 10 bases between them. The CDR3 reads CASSMRQKYNSPLHF. The CDR3 bases are TGTGCCAGTAGTATGAGGCAGAAGTATAATTCACCCCTCCACTTT. Drawing the rest from reference TRBV19 and TRBJ1-6, the complete variable domain is DGGITQSPKYLFRKEGQNVTLSCEQNLNHDAMYWYRQDPGQGLRLIYYSQIVNDFQKGDIAEGYSVSREKKESFPLTVTSAQKNPTAFYLCASSMRQKYNSPLHFGNGTRLTVT.

This chain joins TRBV15 and TRBJ2-7, with 8 bases lining up with TRBD1. Germline trimming cut 4 bases from V and 4 bases from J; bases unmatched to any gene: 6. The CDR3 sequence is 14 residues long. Germline V gene data show CDR1 as LNHNV and CDR2 as YYDKDF (reference sequence). As DNA, the CDR3 is TGTGCCACCAGCATTGGTCAGGGGGCTTACGAGCAGTACTTC. Protein sequence: CATSIGQGAYEQYF.

V and J are TRBV24-1 and TRBJ1-3; no firm D call. The CDR3 runs 15 residues. Trimming removed 4 bases from V and 0 bases from J, with 9 bases in between. Germline values: CDR1 KGHDR, CDR2 SFDVKD. The CDR3 here is CATSETTNSGNTIYF. CDR3 in DNA: TGTGCCACCAGTGAAACAACAAACTCTGGAAACACCATATATTTT.

This chain connects TRBV10-2 to TRBJ1-5, with TRBD1 identical over 9 bases. This CDR3 region has 15 residues. The junction had 5 bases not matched to a gene; V was cut back by 8 bases and J by 0 bases. The V gene's germline CDR1 is WSHSY and CDR2 SAAADI. CDR3 region: CASGETGGSNQPQHF. For the CDR3, the DNA is TGCGCCAGCGGGGAGACAGGGGGTAGCAATCAGCCCCAGCATTTT.

The CDR3 DNA reads TGTGCCCACTTTACCGGGTTTGATGAGCAGTTCTTC. Its translation is CAHFTGFDEQFF. The V gene is TRBV30, the J gene TRBJ2-1; D not resolved. V lost 8 bases, J lost 8 bases, and 16 bases lay in between. In germline, CDR1 is GTSNPN, CDR2 SVGIG (reference sequence). The CDR3 is 12 amino acids.

The rearrangement joins TRBV7-6 to TRBJ2-6; 9 bases map to TRBD1. The J segment lost 1 base and the V segment lost 5 bases, leaving 9 bases of the junction unmatched. Germline CDR1 reads SGHVS; CDR2 reads FNYEAQ. CDR3 size: 18 residues. CDR3 bases: TGTGCCAGCAGCCAGGGGACAGGGTTTATGTCTGGGGCCAACGTCCTGACTTTC. This gives the protein CASSQGTGFMSGANVLTF. The full variable domain, its missing parts supplied by reference TRBV7-6 and TRBJ2-6, is GAGVSQSPRYKVTKRGQDVALRCDPISGHVSLYWYRQALGQGPEFLTYFNYEAQQDKSGLPNDRFSAERPEGSISTLTIQRTEQRDSAMYRCASSQGTGFMSGANVLTFGAGSRLTVL.

The CDR3 bases are TGTGCCAGCAGGAGAGAAAGCGGGGGGGCCTACAATGAGCAGTTCTTC. Translating it yields CASRRESGGAYNEQFF. The V call is TRBV2, the J call TRBJ2-1; 10 bases align to TRBD2. Germline CDR1 SNHLY, CDR2 FYNNEI. The CDR3 is made up of 16 amino acids. J gave up 2 bases and V 6 bases, and 7 bases lay outside the gene matches.

The chain couples TRBV5-1 to TRBJ2-6; D is uncertain. Germline assignment: CDR1 SGHRS and CDR2 YFSETQ. This CDR3 spans 15 amino acids. Deletions cut 2 bases from V and 1 base from J, with 7 bases between. The CDR3 DNA follows: TGCGCCAGCAGCTTCGACGGGTCTGGGGCCAACGTCCTGACTTTC. Amino acid sequence: CASSFDGSGANVLTF.

CDR3 loop: CASSLGPGLAGGGTGELFF. CDR3 DNA: TGTGCCAGCAGCTTAGGACCGGGACTAGCGGGGGGCGGAACCGGGGAGCTGTTTTTT. The rearrangement links TRBV7-2 to TRBJ2-2; 15 nucleotides agree with TRBD2. The germline gives CDR1 SGHTA, CDR2 FQGNSA. CDR3 length: 19 amino acids. V was clipped by 1 base and J by 5 bases; unmatched bases: 8.

The chain uses TRBV5-6 and TRBJ2-3; 9 bases fit TRBD1. The trim removed 3 bases at V and 2 bases at J, leaving 4 bases unmatched. Germline lookup yields CDR1 SGHDT and CDR2 YYEEEE. CDR3 length: 15 amino acids. The CDR3 loop reads CASSSDRGLTDTQYF. The CDR3 bases are TGTGCCAGCAGCTCGGACAGGGGCCTCACAGATACGCAGTATTTT.

The CDR3 loop is CSASFAGGLDEQFF. DNA of the CDR3: TGCAGTGCTAGTTTCGCGGGGGGCTTGGATGAGCAGTTCTTC. This chain joins TRBV20-1 and TRBJ2-1, with 8 bases that match TRBD2. This CDR3 contains 14 residues. V dropped 3 bases and J dropped 8; count of bases not matched to a gene: 9. Germline CDR1 and CDR2: DFQATT and SNEGSKA (reference sequence).

A few counts support this clone. The chain carries TRBV6-1 and TRBJ2-5, with TRBD2 as a possible D gene (6 bases). The CDR3 has 15 amino acids. The V gene's germline CDR1 is MNHNS and CDR2 SASEGT. V was trimmed by 2 bases and J by 4 bases, leaving 14 bases between them. The CDR3 sequence is CASSERAGTSETQYF. The CDR3 bases are TGTGCCAGCAGTGAAAGGGCGGGGACCTCAGAGACCCAGTACTTC.

The chain employs TRBV7-9 and TRBJ1-2, with 9 nucleotides matching TRBD1. Trimming at V came to 5 bases and at J to 3 bases, leaving 1 base not matched to a gene. CDR1 SEHNR and CDR2 FQNEAQ come from the germline V gene (reference sequence). The CDR3 totals 13 residues. The CDR3 loop is CASSGQGHYGYTF. In DNA, the CDR3 is TGTGCCAGCAGCGGACAGGGGCACTATGGCTACACCTTC.

The rearrangement uses TRBV5-5 and TRBJ2-7; TRBD2 might be the D (6 bases). Germline CDR1 and CDR2: SGHKS and YYEKEE (reference sequence). The CDR3 sequence is 14 residues long. The V and J ends lost 5 bases and 5 bases respectively, with 17 bases between them. The CDR3 spells CASSPYRGIDEQYF. The CDR3 nucleotides are TGTGCCAGCAGTCCCTACCGGGGGATTGACGAGCAGTACTTC.